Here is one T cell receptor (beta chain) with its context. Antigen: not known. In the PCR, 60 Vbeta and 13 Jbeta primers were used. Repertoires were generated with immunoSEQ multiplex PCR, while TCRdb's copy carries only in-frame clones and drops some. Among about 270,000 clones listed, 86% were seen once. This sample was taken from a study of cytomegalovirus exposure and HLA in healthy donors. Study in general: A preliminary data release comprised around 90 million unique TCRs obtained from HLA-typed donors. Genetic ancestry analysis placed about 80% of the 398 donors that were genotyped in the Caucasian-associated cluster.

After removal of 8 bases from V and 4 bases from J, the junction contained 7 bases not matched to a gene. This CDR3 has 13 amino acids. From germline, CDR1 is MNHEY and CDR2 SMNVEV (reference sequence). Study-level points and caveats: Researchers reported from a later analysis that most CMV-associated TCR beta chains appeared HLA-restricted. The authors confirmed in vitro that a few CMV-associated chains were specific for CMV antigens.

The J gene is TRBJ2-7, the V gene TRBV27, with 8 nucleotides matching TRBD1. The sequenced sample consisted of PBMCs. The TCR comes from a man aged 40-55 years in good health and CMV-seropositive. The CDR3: CASGPGQEYEQYF. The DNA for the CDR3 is TGTGCCAGCGGTCCGGGACAGGAGTACGAGCAGTACTTC.